The source of this T cell receptor beta chain is a study of shared clonotypes between healthy human individuals. General observations from the study: Rarefaction revealed incomplete sorted-subset sequencing despite large depth.

For this clone: The antigen remains undetermined.

In the study's own analysis: As immunoSEQ supplied junction-only sequences (without quality scores), filtering differed. TCRdb keeps only in-frame clones here, not all; method: immunoSEQ multiplex PCR. V, J and clone size were drawn from that table, and D and trimming were deduced from the DNA. This table has millions of clones, roughly 93% appearing once. The CDR3 is made up of 13 amino acids. Germline V gene data show CDR1 as MDHEN and CDR2 as SYDVKM. V was clipped by 4 bases and J by 5 bases, with 9 bases between them. Those who donated were healthy HIV-negative adults, with no recent acute infections or vaccinations reported.

The specimen sequenced was naive CD4+ T cells from PBMCs. Indicated subset: CD45RA+ positively selected. The chain links TRBV28 to TRBJ2-1, with unresolved D. This receptor was taken from a man younger than 30 in good health. Some clones in this sample may be carry-over from other donors' samples. CDR3 loop: CASSYGRNNEQFF. The CDR3 DNA is TGTGCCAGCAGTTATGGACGCAACAATGAGCAGTTCTTC.